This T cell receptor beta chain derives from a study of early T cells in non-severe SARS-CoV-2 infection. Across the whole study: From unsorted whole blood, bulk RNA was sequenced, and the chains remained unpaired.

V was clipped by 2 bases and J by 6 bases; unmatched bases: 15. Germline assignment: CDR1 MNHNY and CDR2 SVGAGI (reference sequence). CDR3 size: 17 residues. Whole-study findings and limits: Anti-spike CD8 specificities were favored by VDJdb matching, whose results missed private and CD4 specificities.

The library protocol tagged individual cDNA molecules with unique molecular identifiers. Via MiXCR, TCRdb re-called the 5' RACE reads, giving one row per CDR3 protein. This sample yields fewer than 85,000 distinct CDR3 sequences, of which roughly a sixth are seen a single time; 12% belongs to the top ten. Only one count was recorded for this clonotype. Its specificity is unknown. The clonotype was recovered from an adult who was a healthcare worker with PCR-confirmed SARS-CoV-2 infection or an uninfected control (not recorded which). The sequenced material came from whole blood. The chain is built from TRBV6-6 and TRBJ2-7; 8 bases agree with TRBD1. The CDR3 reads CASSYPARTGLPPEQYF. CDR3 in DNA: TGTGCCAGCAGTTACCCCGCCCGGACAGGGCTCCCCCCCGAGCAGTACTTC.